This entry is about one T cell receptor (beta chain). Its target is unknown. Data came from immunoSEQ multiplex PCR; TCRdb stores just in-frame clones and leaves some out. The repertoire holds under 75,000 clones, with 85% as singletons. After removal of 4 bases from V and 2 bases from J, the junction contained 6 bases not matched to a gene. Germline V CDR1 and CDR2: MNHEY, SVGAGI. This CDR3 is built from 15 residues. The data belong to a study of T cell responses to AZD1222 COVID-19 vaccine. The wider study: Investigators merged groups given second doses at roughly 4 or roughly 12 weeks.

Study-wide findings and caveats: There were mostly white British donors and more females than males, and clonal diversity was possibly underestimated. There were repertoire samples only from the period after the peak T cell response.

The clonotype was recovered from an adult in good health. The chain is built from TRBV6-5 and TRBJ2-3; 7 bases line up with TRBD2. Sequencing used peripheral blood, obtained on day 0 of AZD1222 vaccination. The CDR3 loop is CASSWGGDDTDTQYF. CDR3 nucleotide sequence: TGTGCCAGCAGTTGGGGGGGGGATGACACAGATACGCAGTATTTT.